The source of this T cell receptor beta chain is a study of regulatory T cells in long-lasting Graves disease. Germline loops: CDR1 MNHEY, CDR2 SVGAGI. CDR3 size: 16 residues. On this clonotype: A read error may explain this, as a much larger clone is one base away.

Combining iRepertoire HTBI primers with Arm-PCR of CDR3 regions, the authors built TCR beta libraries. TCRdb fed the multiplex PCR reads into MiXCR, producing one record per CDR3 protein. The sample shows a few hundred thousand distinct CDR3 sequences, around 16% of them seen only once. Stated time point: newly diagnosed GD, antithyroid drugs for less than 3 months. The authors made the TCR library using RNA they extracted from PBMCs. The sample was also reused in another study, on T cells in Graves' hyperthyroidism and ophthalmopathy.

The chain combines TRBV6-5 with TRBJ1-1; D is possibly TRBD1 (5 bases). The origin of this receptor is a woman between 40 and 50 years old with Graves disease. The material was peripheral blood mononuclear cells (PBMCs), obtained at new diagnosis, from a patient treated with antithyroid drugs. Here the CDR3 reads CACSYPRTGGDTEAFF. As DNA, the CDR3 is TGTGCCTGCAGTTACCCTCGAACGGGGGGGGACACTGAAGCTTTCTTT.